This T cell receptor beta chain was documented in a study of spatial heterogeneity in lung cancer. Germline-derived CDR1 and CDR2 are LNHDA and SQIVND (reference sequence). The CDR3 contains 15 residues. The time point here: sample taken at primary tumor resection. Extraction of whole RNA from tumor, nontumor lung or frozen PBMC preceded unsorted sequencing. Regarding the study as a whole: More often at tumor resection than at routine follow-up, ubiquitous expanded tumor TCRs were detected in the blood.

Single TCR cDNA molecules each had their own unique molecular identifier. TCRdb reprocessed the 5' RACE reads via MiXCR and lists one record per CDR3 protein. The sample shows some 100,000 distinct CDR3 sequences, more than 10% of them seen only once. In the case of this clonotype: Its target is not known. One end of the junction does not line up with germline, which may come from a read error.

Here the sequenced sample was PBMCs, taken at surgery. This receptor was taken from a male donor with early-stage non-small cell lung cancer. The chain has TRBV19 and TRBJ2-1; 7 bases fit TRBD2. The CDR3 nucleotides are TGTGCCAGTAGCATAGGGGACTACGTCTACAATGAGCAGTTCTTC. The encoded protein is CASSIGDYVYNEQFF.